These T cell receptor beta chains were read from a single sample in a study of blood T cells in healthy people across ages. One entry per CDR3 protein results from TCRdb running MiXCR on the 5' RACE reads. Of approximately 1,100,000 distinct CDR3 sequences listed, over 35% are singletons. Sequenced input: blood. The receptors derive from a woman aged 55-70 years in good health. Both conserved end residues are part of each CDR3. Fields, in order: CDR3 length, V gene, CDR3 protein.

>16|TRBV7-7
CASSTGTSGSTGELFF
>13|TRBV20-1
CSAGKERNYGYTF
>14|TRBV9
CASSVAGKSYEQYF
>12|TRBV10-3
CAIRDSGGSVFF
>14|TRBV20-1
CSASGQGITDTQYF
>13|TRBV20-1
CSAPRQSLETQYF
>15|TRBV12-3/TRBV12-4
CASRASGSSYDEQFF
>15|TRBV7-9
CASSLERHYTDTQYF
>12|TRBV12-3/TRBV12-4
CASSPGGIEQYF
>14|TRBV10-2
CASSELGWIEEQYF
>15|TRBV28
CASSSGTGRFYEQYF
>16|TRBV7-3
CASSFRGGMRTDTQYF
>13|TRBV20-1
CSARRDPTDEQFF
>15|TRBV7-9
CASSSGGLLTYEQYF
>15|TRBV13
CASSSSGRGHNEQFF
>13|TRBV4-1
CASSQHLAGELFF
>13|TRBV12-3/TRBV12-4
CASPKGRNQPQHF
>16|TRBV28
CASSLWAGQGNYEQYF
>14|TRBV13
CASRLRGSNQPQHF
>15|TRBV27
CASSLSPQGTDTQYF
>12|TRBV20-1
CSARRTGFGYTF
>14|TRBV29-1
CSVAWDRGPYEQYF
>16|TRBV20-1
CSARAQGTLPFYEQYF
>13|TRBV4-2
CASSQALPGRLFF
>13|TRBV5-6
CASSFGGVGEQYF